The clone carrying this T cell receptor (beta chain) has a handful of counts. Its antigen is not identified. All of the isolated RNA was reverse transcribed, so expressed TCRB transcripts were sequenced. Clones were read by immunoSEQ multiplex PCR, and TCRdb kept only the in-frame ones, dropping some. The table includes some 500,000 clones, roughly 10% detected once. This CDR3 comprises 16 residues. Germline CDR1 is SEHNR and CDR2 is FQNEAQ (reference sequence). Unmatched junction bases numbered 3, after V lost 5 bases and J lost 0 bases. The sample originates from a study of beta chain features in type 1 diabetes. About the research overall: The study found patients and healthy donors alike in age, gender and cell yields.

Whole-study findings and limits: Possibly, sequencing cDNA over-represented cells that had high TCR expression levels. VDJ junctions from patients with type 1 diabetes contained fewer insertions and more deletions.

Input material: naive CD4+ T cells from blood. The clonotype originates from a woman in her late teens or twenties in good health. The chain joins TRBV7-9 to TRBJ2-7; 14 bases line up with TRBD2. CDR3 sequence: CASSQGTSGSSYEQYF. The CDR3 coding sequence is TGTGCCAGCAGCCAAGGGACTAGCGGGAGCTCCTACGAGCAGTACTTC. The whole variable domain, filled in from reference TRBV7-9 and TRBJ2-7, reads DTGVSQNPRHKITKRGQNVTFRCDPISEHNRLYWYRQTLGQGPEFLTYFQNEAQLEKSRLLSDRFSAERPKGSFSTLEIQRTEQGDSAMYLCASSQGTSGSSYEQYFGPGTRLTVT.